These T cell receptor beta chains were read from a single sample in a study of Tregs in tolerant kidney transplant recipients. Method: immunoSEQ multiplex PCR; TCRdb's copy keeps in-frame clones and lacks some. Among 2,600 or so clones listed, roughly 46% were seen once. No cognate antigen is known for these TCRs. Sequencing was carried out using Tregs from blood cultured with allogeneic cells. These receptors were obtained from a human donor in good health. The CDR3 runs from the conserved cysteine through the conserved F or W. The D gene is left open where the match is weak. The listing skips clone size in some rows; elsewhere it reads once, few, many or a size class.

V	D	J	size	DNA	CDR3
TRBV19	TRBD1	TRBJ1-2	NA	TGTGCCAGTAGTCCTTATGGACAGGTCCTGTCTAACTATGGCTACACCTTC	CASSPYGQVLSNYGYTF
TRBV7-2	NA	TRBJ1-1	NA	TGTGCCAGCAGCTTACTTATGCGGACTGAAGCTTTTTTT	CASSLLMRTEAFF
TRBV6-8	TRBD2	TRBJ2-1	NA	TGTGCCAGCAGTTCCCGGGGGGGGAGTTCCTACAATGAGCAGTTCTTC	CASSSRGGSSYNEQFF
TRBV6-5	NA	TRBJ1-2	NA	TGTGCCAGCTCGATGGGGACACGACATTATGGCTACACCTTC	CASSMGTRHYGYTF
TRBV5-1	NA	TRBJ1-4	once	TGCGCCAGCAGCTTGGTTTTAGGGGCAACTAATGAAAAACTGTTTTTT	CASSLVLGATNEKLFF
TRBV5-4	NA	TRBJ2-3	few	TGTGCCAGCAGCTTGAGGTGGGTGTCGGGCACAGATACGCAGTATTTT	CASSLRWVSGTDTQYF
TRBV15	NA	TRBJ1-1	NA	TGTGCCACCAGCAGAGTCAGGGCCCCTGGGGCGGCTTTCTTT	CATSRVRAPGAAFF
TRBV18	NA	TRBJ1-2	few	TGTGCCAGCTCGGAAAGAGCGAACTATGGCTACACCTTC	CASSERANYGYTF
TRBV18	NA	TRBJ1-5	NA	TGTGCCAGCTCACCAAGGGCAGGGTTTGGGAATCAGCCCCAGCATTTT	CASSPRAGFGNQPQHF
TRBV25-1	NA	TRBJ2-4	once	TGTGCCAGCAGTGTCCTTCAGGGAGGGGGGGGCATTCAGTACTTC	CASSVLQGGGGIQYF
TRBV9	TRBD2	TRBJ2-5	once	TGTGCCAGCAGCCGTTCGGGGGGGCAAGAAGAGACCCAGTACTTC	CASSRSGGQEETQYF
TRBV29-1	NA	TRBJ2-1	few	TGCAGCGTTGTTATAGGGTTGAATGAGCAGTTCTTC	CSVVIGLNEQFF
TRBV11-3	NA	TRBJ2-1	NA	TGTGCCAGCAGCTCATTGGGAGGGGGTACCAATGAGCAGTTCTTC	CASSSLGGGTNEQFF